Each of the 25 T cell receptor beta chains below was sequenced from the same sample in a study of blood T cell repertoires in COVID-19. The assay was immunoSEQ multiplex PCR, and TCRdb's table has in-frame clones only and misses some. The sample lists 85,000 to 100,000 clones; 80% to 90% were seen once. The sequenced material came from peripheral blood. All receptors derive from a man aged 50-59 years with COVID-19, enrolled during active disease.

This clone was observed once. V is TRBV3-1 (or the pseudogene TRBV3-2) and J is TRBJ2-7; 8 nucleotides match TRBD2. The germline V gene has CDR1 LGHDT and CDR2 YNNKEL (reference sequence). Unmatched junction bases numbered 5, after V lost 0 bases and J lost 4 bases. CDR3 length equals 15 residues. CDR3 sequence reads: CASSQDTTSGYEQYF. For the CDR3, the DNA is TGTGCCAGCAGCCAAGATACCACTAGCGGATACGAGCAGTACTTC.

V usage is TRBV7-9 and J usage is TRBJ1-1; 7 nucleotides align to TRBD1. The V and J ends lost 2 bases and 3 bases, in that order; junction bases with no gene match: 3. The CDR3 runs to 14 residues. Germline V lookup: CDR1 SEHNR, CDR2 FQNEAQ (reference sequence). Here the CDR3 DNA reads TGTGCCAGCAGCTTACGCGGACAGGACACTGAAGCTTTCTTT. Protein sequence: CASSLRGQDTEAFF.

This clone was seen only once. The chain joins TRBV6-5 to TRBJ1-5, with D possibly being TRBD1 (5 bases). The germline V gene has CDR1 MNHEY and CDR2 SVGAGI. The CDR3 runs to 15 residues. The V end lost 0 bases, the J end lost 3 bases, and 9 bases lay between the germline ends. The CDR3 is CASSYSGGDNQPQHF. DNA for the CDR3: TGTGCCAGCAGTTACTCGGGGGGGGACAATCAGCCCCAGCATTTT.

The chain recombines TRBV15 with TRBJ2-1; possibly TRBD1 for D (6 bases). The CDR3 runs 15 residues. Germline loops: CDR1 LNHNV, CDR2 YYDKDF (reference sequence). Trimming removed 2 bases from V and 9 bases from J, with 17 bases in between. The CDR3 loop is CATSRTGGVDGEQFF. CDR3 sequence (DNA): TGTGCCACCAGCAGAACTGGGGGCGTCGATGGTGAGCAGTTCTTC. The full variable domain, in which reference TRBV15 and TRBJ2-1 provide the parts outside the CDR3, is DAMVIQNPRYQVTQFGKPVTLSCSQTLNHNVMYWYQQKSSQAPKLLFHYYDKDFNNEADTPDNFQSRRPNTSFCFLDIRSPGLGDTAMYLCATSRTGGVDGEQFFGPGTRLTVL.

The V gene is TRBV7-9, the J gene TRBJ1-6; 7 nucleotides line up with TRBD1. CDR1 SEHNR and CDR2 FQNEAQ come from the germline V gene (reference sequence). V shed 5 bases and J 14 bases; nucleotides not matched to a gene: 12. This CDR3 region has 14 residues. CDR3: CASSQGGHRRALHF. In DNA form, the CDR3 reads TGTGCCAGCAGCCAGGGGGGACACCGGCGGGCCCTCCACTTT.

The J gene is TRBJ2-7, the V gene TRBV27; possible D gene TRBD1, 6 bases. Trimming took off 5 bases at V and 1 base at J, with 15 bases between the two ends. This CDR3 is built from 15 residues. The germline CDR1 and CDR2 sequences are MNHEY and SMNVEV (reference sequence). CDR3 loop: CASSRYSDSSYEQYF. CDR3 coding DNA: TGTGCCAGCAGTCGCTACTCGGACAGTTCCTACGAGCAGTACTTC.

The chain links TRBV25-1 to TRBJ1-2; no firm D call. CDR1 is MGHDK, CDR2 SYGVNS, per germline. Between the trimmed V and J ends, which lost 3 bases and 7 bases, there was a span of 18 bases. The CDR3 length is 15 residues. The CDR3 here is CASSEPYAGWGGYTF. The CDR3 nucleotides are TGTGCCAGCAGTGAGCCCTATGCGGGTTGGGGTGGCTACACCTTC.

The J gene is TRBJ2-5, the V gene TRBV3-1 (or the pseudogene TRBV3-2); possible D gene TRBD1, 6 bases. Trimming left V 0 bases short and J 1 base short, with 18 bases between. The CDR3 length is 18 residues. Germline CDR1 and CDR2: LGHDT and YNNKEL (reference sequence). The CDR3 sequence is CASSQDRGFGEVQETQYF. For the CDR3, the DNA is TGTGCCAGCAGCCAAGATAGGGGGTTCGGTGAGGTCCAAGAGACCCAGTACTTC.

This rearrangement joins TRBV18 to TRBJ1-1; 10 bases map to TRBD1. V gave up 5 bases and J gave up 4 bases; unmatched junction bases: 4. The CDR3 runs 14 residues. The germline V gene has CDR1 KGHSH and CDR2 LQKENI. The CDR3 nucleotides read TGTGCCAGCTCAGCCCGGACAGGGGGCACTGAAGCTTTCTTT. Its protein is CASSARTGGTEAFF.

The J gene is TRBJ1-2, the V gene TRBV4-1; D not certain. V was shortened by 5 bases and J by 3 bases, with 13 bases between the two germline ends. Germline values: CDR1 MGHRA, CDR2 YSYEKL. This CDR3 contains 14 residues. CDR3 sequence reads: CASSRPGFDYGYTF. CDR3 bases: TGCGCCAGCAGCAGGCCGGGGTTCGACTATGGCTACACCTTC.

V usage is TRBV11-2 and J usage is TRBJ2-5; 7 bases map to TRBD2. Germline V gene sequence: CDR1 SGHAT, CDR2 FQNNGV. The CDR3 length is 15 residues. V shed 5 bases and J 4 bases; nucleotides not matched to a gene: 10. This CDR3 reads CASSLALGEGETQYF. CDR3 DNA: TGTGCCAGCAGCCTAGCCCTCGGGGAGGGAGAGACCCAGTACTTC. Based on the CDR3 plus reference TRBV11-2 and TRBJ2-5, the full variable domain is EAGVAQSPRYKIIEKRQSVAFWCNPISGHATLYWYQQILGQGPKLLIQFQNNGVVDDSQLPKDRFSAERLKGVDSTLKIQPAKLEDSAVYLCASSLALGEGETQYFGPGTRLLVL.

The V call is TRBV12-3 or TRBV12-4, the J call TRBJ1-2, with 8 bases that match TRBD1. This CDR3 spans 13 amino acids. V was clipped by 3 bases and J by 7 bases; unmatched bases: 4. This CDR3 reads CASSFQGAPGYTF. DNA for the CDR3: TGTGCCAGCAGTTTCCAGGGGGCGCCTGGCTACACCTTC.

The chain combines TRBV18 with TRBJ1-1; D gene uncertain. Germline V gene sequence: CDR1 KGHSH, CDR2 LQKENI. V was pared by 3 bases and J by 0 bases, with 8 bases between. The CDR3 loop spans 14 amino acids. The CDR3, as DNA: TGTGCCAGCTCACCGTCGGTTGTGAACACTGAAGCTTTCTTT. It encodes CASSPSVVNTEAFF.

V usage is TRBV30 and J usage is TRBJ1-5, with D unresolved. V was clipped by 1 base and J by 0 bases, with 13 bases between them. The germline V gene encodes CDR1 GTSNPN and CDR2 SVGIG (reference sequence). This CDR3 is 16 amino acids long. This CDR3 is CAWSGSGSYSNQPQHF. The CDR3 DNA reads as TGTGCCTGGAGTGGTTCAGGATCCTATAGCAATCAGCCCCAGCATTTT.

This rearrangement joins TRBV7-2 to TRBJ1-3; D is uncertain. This CDR3 has 15 residues. Germline CDR1 reads SGHTA; CDR2 reads FQGNSA. Trimming stripped 5 bases from V and 1 base from J, with 12 bases between. The chain's CDR3 is CASSPEGSSGNTIYF. The CDR3 DNA reads as TGTGCCAGCAGCCCGGAGGGAAGTTCTGGAAACACCATATATTTT.

The chain has TRBV9 and TRBJ2-2; no firm D call. V gave up 2 bases and J gave up 6 bases, with 8 bases separating them. CDR1 and CDR2 (germline): SGDLS, YYNGEE. This CDR3 is 13 amino acids long. For the CDR3, the DNA is TGTGCCAGCAGCGTTTTAAACTCCGGGGAGCTGTTTTTT. Its protein is CASSVLNSGELFF. Together with reference TRBV9 and TRBJ2-2, the CDR3 gives the full variable domain: DSGVTQTPKHLITATGQRVTLRCSPRSGDLSVYWYQQSLDQGLQFLIQYYNGEERAKGNILERFSAQQFPDLHSELNLSSLELGDSALYFCASSVLNSGELFFGEGSRLTVL.

V and J are TRBV5-1 and TRBJ1-5, with a possible D match to TRBD1 (5 bases). The CDR3 runs 14 residues. Trimming pared 2 bases from V and 7 bases from J, leaving 13 bases between. Per the germline V gene, CDR1 is SGHRS and CDR2 is YFSETQ. The DNA for the CDR3 is TGCGCCAGCAGCTTTAATGGGGCGGGACAGCCCCAGCATTTT. Translation: CASSFNGAGQPQHF.

The chain links TRBV10-3 to TRBJ1-5; the D gene is possibly TRBD1 (6 bases). The CDR3 extends over 13 amino acids. Trimming cost V 5 bases and J 6 bases, with 11 bases left between them. Germline V gene sequence: CDR1 ENHRY, CDR2 SYGVKD. CDR3 residues: CAISPGAGQPQHF. Written as DNA, the CDR3 is TGTGCCATCAGTCCAGGGGCCGGTCAGCCCCAGCATTTT.

The gene calls are TRBV2 and TRBJ1-4, with TRBD1 identical over 7 bases. The CDR3 runs to 16 residues. V lost 2 bases and J lost 10; bases outside the gene matches: 13. Germline assignment: CDR1 SNHLY and CDR2 FYNNEI. The CDR3 loop reads CASSEISGGLSGKLFF. The DNA of the CDR3 is TGTGCCAGCAGTGAAATTTCAGGGGGGTTAAGTGGAAAACTGTTTTTT.

The genes are TRBV2 and TRBJ2-5; D is possibly TRBD2 (6 bases). The germline gives CDR1 SNHLY, CDR2 FYNNEI. CDR3 length: 13 amino acids. V was clipped by 7 bases and J by 9 bases, with 18 bases between them. The CDR3 loop reads CASMVAGSGAQYF. The DNA for the CDR3 is TGTGCCAGCATGGTAGCCGGGAGTGGGGCCCAGTACTTC.

A few counts support this clone. The V and J genes are TRBV3-1 (or the pseudogene TRBV3-2) and TRBJ1-4; 8 nucleotides match TRBD1. The CDR3 covers 16 residues. Per the germline V gene, CDR1 is LGHDT and CDR2 is YNNKEL (reference sequence). Unmatched junction bases numbered 8, after V lost 1 base and J lost 7 bases. The DNA for the CDR3 is TGTGCCAGCAGCCAAGGGACAGGGCTAGGGAGTGAAAAACTGTTTTTT. Translating it yields CASSQGTGLGSEKLFF.

The chain joins TRBV4-1 to TRBJ2-7; possibly TRBD1 for D (5 bases). The CDR3 is 15 residues long. Trimming shortened V by 3 bases and J by 2 bases, and 14 bases separated the two germline ends. From germline, CDR1 is MGHRA and CDR2 YSYEKL. The CDR3 DNA reads TGCGCCAGCAGCCAGGTACTACAGGTTACCTACGAGCAGTACTTC. Encoded protein: CASSQVLQVTYEQYF.

This rearrangement joins TRBV20-1 to TRBJ1-3; D not certain. The germline V gene has CDR1 DFQATT and CDR2 SNEGSKA (reference sequence). The CDR3 runs to 11 residues. Trimming stripped 7 bases from V and 4 bases from J, with 8 bases between. CDR3 coding DNA: TGCAGTGTCCCGAGAGGAAACACCATATATTTT. Protein product: CSVPRGNTIYF.

The rearrangement uses TRBV11-1 and TRBJ2-2; TRBD1 is a possible D gene (6 bases). The germline gives CDR1 SGHAT, CDR2 FQDESV (reference sequence). With 3 bases removed from V and 5 bases from J, the gap between germline ends came to 16 bases. The CDR3 is made up of 16 amino acids. The CDR3 protein is CASSLAPGAGTGELFF. Written as DNA, the CDR3 is TGTGCCAGCAGCTTGGCCCCAGGGGCAGGAACCGGGGAGCTGTTTTTT.

CDR3 sequence reads: CASSQGQGATGELFF. As DNA, the CDR3 is TGTGCCAGCAGCCAGGGACAGGGGGCCACCGGGGAGCTGTTTTTT. This chain connects TRBV5-4 to TRBJ2-2; 12 bases are a match to TRBD1. Losses at the gene ends were 4 bases for V and 4 bases for J; bases not matched to a gene: 2. This CDR3 is built from 15 residues. Per the germline V gene, CDR1 is SGHNT and CDR2 is YYREEE (reference sequence).